This TCR beta chain was documented in a study of CD4 T cells in relation to SARS-CoV-2 and coronaviruses. Overall study: ViraFEST: roughly 10-day antigen culture of PBMCs, then TCR beta CDR3 sequencing. Convalescent donors were aged roughly 21 to 80, with median approximately 42 years.

Method: immunoSEQ multiplex PCR; TCRdb's copy keeps in-frame clones and lacks some. This table has tens of thousands of clones, over 75% appearing once. About this clone: Its antigen is still unknown.

The V gene lost 0 bases and the J gene lost 9 bases, with 12 bases spanning the gap. In germline, CDR1 is SGDLS, CDR2 YYNGEE. The CDR3 sequence is 14 residues long. Study-wide results and caveats: According to naive versus memory sequencing, detected responses are memory recall, not newly primed.

Sequencing was carried out using naive CD4+ T cells from PBMCs, cultured in vitro. Stated subset: naive CD4+ T cells isolated by negative enrichment. The chain is built from TRBV9 and TRBJ2-2, with D uncertain. The clonotype was recovered from an adult with COVID-19. This CDR3 reads CASSVGDGLRELFF. CDR3 in DNA: TGTGCCAGCAGCGTAGGGGATGGTCTCCGGGAGCTGTTTTTT.